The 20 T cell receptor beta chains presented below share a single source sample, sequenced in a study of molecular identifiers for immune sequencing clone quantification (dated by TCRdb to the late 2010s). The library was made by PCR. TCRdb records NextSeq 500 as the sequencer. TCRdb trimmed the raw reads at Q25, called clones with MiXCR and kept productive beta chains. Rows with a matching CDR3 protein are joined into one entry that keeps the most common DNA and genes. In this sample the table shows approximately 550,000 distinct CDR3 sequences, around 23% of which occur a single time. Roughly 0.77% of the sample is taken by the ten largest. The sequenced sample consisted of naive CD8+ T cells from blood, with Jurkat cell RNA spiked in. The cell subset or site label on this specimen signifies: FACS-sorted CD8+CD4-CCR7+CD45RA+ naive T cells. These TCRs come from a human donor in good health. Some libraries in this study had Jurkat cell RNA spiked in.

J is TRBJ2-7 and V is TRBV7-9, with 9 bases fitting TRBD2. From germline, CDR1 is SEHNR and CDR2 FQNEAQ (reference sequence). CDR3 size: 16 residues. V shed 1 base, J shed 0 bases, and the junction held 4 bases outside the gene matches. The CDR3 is CASSLGDSGSSYEQYF. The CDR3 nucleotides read TGTGCCAGCAGCTTAGGCGATAGCGGGAGCTCCTACGAGCAGTACTTC.

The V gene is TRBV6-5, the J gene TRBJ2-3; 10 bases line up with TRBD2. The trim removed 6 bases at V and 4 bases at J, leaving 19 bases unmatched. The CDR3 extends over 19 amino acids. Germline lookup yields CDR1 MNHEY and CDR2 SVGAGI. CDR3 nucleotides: TGTGCCAGCAGCCCCCATAGCGGGAGGCCGGGTTTTGGGTCAGATACGCAGTATTTT. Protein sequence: CASSPHSGRPGFGSDTQYF.

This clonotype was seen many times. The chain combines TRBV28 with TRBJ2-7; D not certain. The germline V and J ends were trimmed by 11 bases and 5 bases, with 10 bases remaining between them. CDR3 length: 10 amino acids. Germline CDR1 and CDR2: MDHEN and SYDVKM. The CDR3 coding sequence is TGTGCCGTAGGGAAGAACGAGCAGTACTTC. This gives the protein CAVGKNEQYF.

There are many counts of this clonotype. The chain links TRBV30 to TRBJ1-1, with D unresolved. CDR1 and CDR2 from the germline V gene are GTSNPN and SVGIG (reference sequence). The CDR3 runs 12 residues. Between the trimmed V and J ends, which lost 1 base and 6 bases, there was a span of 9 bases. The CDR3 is CAWSGVHPEAFF. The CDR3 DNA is TGTGCCTGGAGTGGGGTCCACCCTGAAGCTTTCTTT.

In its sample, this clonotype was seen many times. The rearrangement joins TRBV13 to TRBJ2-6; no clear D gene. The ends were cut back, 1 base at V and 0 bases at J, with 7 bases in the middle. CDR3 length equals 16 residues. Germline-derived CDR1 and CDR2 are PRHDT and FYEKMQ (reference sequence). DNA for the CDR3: TGTGCCAGCAGCTTAGTAACGGTCTCTGGGGCCAACGTCCTGACTTTC. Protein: CASSLVTVSGANVLTF.

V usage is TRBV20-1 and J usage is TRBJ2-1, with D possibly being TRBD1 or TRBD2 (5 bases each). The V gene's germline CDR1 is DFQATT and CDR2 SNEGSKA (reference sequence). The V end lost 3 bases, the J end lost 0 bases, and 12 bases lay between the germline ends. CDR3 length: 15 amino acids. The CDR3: CSASGDDGSYNEQFF. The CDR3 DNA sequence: TGCAGTGCTAGCGGGGACGACGGCTCCTACAATGAGCAGTTCTTC.

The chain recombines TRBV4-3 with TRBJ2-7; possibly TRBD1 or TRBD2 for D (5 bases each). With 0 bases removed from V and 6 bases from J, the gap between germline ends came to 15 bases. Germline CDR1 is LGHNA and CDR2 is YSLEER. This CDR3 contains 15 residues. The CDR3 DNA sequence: TGCGCCAGCAGCCAAGATTACGGGACGCTCGGCGAGCAGTACTTC. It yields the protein CASSQDYGTLGEQYF.

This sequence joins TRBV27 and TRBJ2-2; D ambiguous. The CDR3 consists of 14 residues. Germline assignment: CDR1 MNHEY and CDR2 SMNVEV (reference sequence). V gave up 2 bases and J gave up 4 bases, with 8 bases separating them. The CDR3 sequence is CASSLLESTGELFF. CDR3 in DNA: TGTGCCAGCAGTTTACTAGAGAGCACCGGGGAGCTGTTTTTT.

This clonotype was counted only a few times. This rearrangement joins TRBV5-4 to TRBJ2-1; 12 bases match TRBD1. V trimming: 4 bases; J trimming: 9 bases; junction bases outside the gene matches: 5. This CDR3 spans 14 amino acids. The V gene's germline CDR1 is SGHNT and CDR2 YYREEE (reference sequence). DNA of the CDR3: TGTGCCAGCAGCCCGGGACAGGGGGCTACTGAGCAGTTCTTC. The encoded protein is CASSPGQGATEQFF.

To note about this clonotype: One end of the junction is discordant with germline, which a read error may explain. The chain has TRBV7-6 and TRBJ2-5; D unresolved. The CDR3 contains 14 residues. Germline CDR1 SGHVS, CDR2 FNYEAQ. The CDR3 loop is CPSSLVSSWATQYF. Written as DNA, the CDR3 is TGTCCCAGCAGCTTAGTGTCATCCTGGGCGACCCAGTACTTC.

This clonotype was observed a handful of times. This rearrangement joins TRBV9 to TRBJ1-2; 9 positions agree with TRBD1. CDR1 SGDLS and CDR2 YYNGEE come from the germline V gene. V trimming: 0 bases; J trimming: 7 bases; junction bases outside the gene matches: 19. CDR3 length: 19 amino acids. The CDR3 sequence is CASSVDQSGTGSSRGGYTF. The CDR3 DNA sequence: TGTGCCAGCAGCGTAGATCAGTCTGGGACAGGGTCCTCGAGGGGTGGCTACACCTTC.

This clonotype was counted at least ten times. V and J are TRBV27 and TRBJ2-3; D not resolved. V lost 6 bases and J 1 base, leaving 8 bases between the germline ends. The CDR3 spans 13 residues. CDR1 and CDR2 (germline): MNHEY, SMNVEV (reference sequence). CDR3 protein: CASSLLGTDTQYF. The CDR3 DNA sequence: TGTGCCAGCAGCTTACTGGGCACAGATACGCAGTATTTT.

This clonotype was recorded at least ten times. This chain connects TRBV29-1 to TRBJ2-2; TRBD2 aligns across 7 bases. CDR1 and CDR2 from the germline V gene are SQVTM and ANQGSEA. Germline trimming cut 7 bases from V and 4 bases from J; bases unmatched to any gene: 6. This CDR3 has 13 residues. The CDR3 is CSASPGGTGELFF. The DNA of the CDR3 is TGCAGCGCCTCACCGGGAGGCACCGGGGAGCTGTTTTTT.

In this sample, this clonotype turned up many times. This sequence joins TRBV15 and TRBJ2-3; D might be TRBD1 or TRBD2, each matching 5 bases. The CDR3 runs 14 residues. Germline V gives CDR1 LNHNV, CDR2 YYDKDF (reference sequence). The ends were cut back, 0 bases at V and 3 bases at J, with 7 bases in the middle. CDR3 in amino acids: CATSRDEGTDTQYF. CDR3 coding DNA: TGTGCCACCAGCAGAGACGAGGGGACAGATACGCAGTATTTT.

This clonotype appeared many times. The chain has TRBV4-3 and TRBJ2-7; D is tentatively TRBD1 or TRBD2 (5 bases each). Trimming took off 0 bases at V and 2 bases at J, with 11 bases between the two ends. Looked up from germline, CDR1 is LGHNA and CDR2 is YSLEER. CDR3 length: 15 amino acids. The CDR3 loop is CASSQDTGAAYEQYF. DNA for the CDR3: TGCGCCAGCAGCCAAGACACCGGGGCTGCCTACGAGCAGTACTTC.

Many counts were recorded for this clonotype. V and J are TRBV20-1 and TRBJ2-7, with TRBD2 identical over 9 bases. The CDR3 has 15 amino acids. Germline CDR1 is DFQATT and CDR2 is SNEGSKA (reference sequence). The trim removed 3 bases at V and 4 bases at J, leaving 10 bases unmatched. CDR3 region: CSASFRGGGWYEQYF. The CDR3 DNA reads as TGCAGTGCTAGTTTCCGCGGGGGGGGCTGGTACGAGCAGTACTTC.

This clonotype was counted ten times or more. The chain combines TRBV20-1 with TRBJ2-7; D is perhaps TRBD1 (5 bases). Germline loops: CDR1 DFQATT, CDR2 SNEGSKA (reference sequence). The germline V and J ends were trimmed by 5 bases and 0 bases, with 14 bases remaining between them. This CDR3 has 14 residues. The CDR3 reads CSAEVLDSSYEQYF. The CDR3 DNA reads TGCAGTGCTGAGGTTTTAGACAGCTCCTACGAGCAGTACTTC.

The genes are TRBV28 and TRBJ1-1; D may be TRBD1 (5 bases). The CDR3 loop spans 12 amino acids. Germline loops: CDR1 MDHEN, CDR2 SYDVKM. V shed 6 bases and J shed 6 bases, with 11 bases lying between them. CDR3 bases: TGTGCCAGCAGGGGGGTAGACGCTGAAGCTTTCTTT. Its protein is CASRGVDAEAFF.

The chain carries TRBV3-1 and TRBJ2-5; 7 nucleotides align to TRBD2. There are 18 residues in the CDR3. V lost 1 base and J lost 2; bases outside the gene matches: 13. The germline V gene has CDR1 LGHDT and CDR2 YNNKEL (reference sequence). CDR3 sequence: CASSQVVPGRVPQETQYF. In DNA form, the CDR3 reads TGTGCCAGCAGCCAAGTTGTGCCAGGGAGGGTCCCTCAAGAGACCCAGTACTTC.

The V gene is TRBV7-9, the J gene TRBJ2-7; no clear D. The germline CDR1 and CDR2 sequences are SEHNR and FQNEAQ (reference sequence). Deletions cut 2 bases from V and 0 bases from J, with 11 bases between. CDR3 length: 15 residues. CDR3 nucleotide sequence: TGTGCCAGCAGCTTAAATGAGATGCTCTCCTACGAGCAGTACTTC. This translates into CASSLNEMLSYEQYF.